This T cell receptor (beta chain) was obtained from a study of identical twins (dated by TCRdb to about 2016). Broadly, across the study: The study deep-sequenced TCR alpha and beta repertoires from monozygotic twins, unrelated adults of various ages and cord blood to test whether fetal clonotypes persist. Replicate twin experiments were performed at different times using different library preparation protocols to rule out contamination. What the study reported, not specific to this receptor: Zero-insertion analyses could be partly confounded by invariant T cells such as MAIT and iNKT, though diverse VJ usage argued against such confounding for most clonotypes. Abundant cord blood beta clonotypes carried fewer insertions; young adult naive repertoires showed a weaker similar trend, while memory repertoires showed none. In monozygotic twins, out-of-frame TCR alpha sharing was systematically underestimated by recombination models, although the models agreed with sharing between unrelated individuals. Because the same donors could not be followed over many years, the conclusions depended on cross-sectional statistical analysis. Compared with coincidental sharing between unrelated individuals, out-of-frame TCR alpha sequences shared between twins showed an excess of sequences with low generation probability. In beta out-of-frame sequences, excess twin sharing was weaker, because having fewer shared sequences lowered the signal-to-noise ratio.

All donors were healthy Caucasians. The twin cohort comprised three pairs of female monozygotic twins, all aged roughly 18 to 30 years. Positive isolation kits from Invitrogen were used to isolate the CD4+ and CD8+ T cell populations. The library was obtained by 5' RACE. Sequencing relied on an Illumina HiSeq 2000. A universal primer binding site was introduced by template switching, and a unique molecular identifier was present in the final cDNA, enabling accurate counting of TCR cDNA molecules. Specific primers in the conserved constant-segment region were used to synthesize first-strand cDNA for TCR alpha and beta chains. To control for contamination, every cDNA library carried two barcodes: a SMART-Mk sample barcode plus Illumina barcodes. TruSeq adapter sequences and Illumina sample barcodes were added in two successive PCR steps. TCR alpha and beta cDNA libraries were sequenced on the Illumina HiSeq platform with custom primers. The authors' analysis ran thus. MiGEC was used to process raw reads and extract unique molecular identifiers, and MiXCR was used to find CDR3 positions. Recombination models were inferred per individual with the repgenHMM and IGoR tools using an EM algorithm. The analysis of shared clonotypes was done with the tcR package in R, with sharing normalized by the product of cloneset sizes. To study raw recombination without the effects of thymic and clonal selection, out-of-frame nonproductive sequences were analyzed. The public reads were quality trimmed at Q25 with fastp and then assembled into clones with MiXCR by TCRdb, keeping productive beta chains. Rows are unified per CDR3 protein, each entry keeping the most common DNA and genes. These V and J calls rely on TCRdb rather than the paper's analysis. The sample contains some 500,000 distinct CDR3 sequences, 22% of them found a single time. The ten largest clones take up about 0.91% of the sample.

This clonotype was seen a few times. Its antigen remains undetermined. Base qualities are not at hand, and no much larger clone is one base apart. Sequences MNHNS (CDR1) and SASEGT (CDR2) are obtained from the germline V gene. Spanning cysteine to phenylalanine, the CDR3 consists of 14 amino acids. The only DNA kept is the CDR3, 42 bases in frame from the first base. Clipping removes 8 bases from V and 6 bases from J, with 8 as the unmatched junction base count. This sample also appeared in a second study, on T cells expressing NK-cell markers. Per the second study: In sorted CD3+CD56+NKG2C+, CD3+CD56+NKG2C- and CD3+CD56-NKG2C+ T-cell subsets from eight or nine donors, TCR beta-chain repertoires were profiled. Of the eight sequenced donors, seven were found to be HCMV-seropositive and one was found to be HCMV-seronegative. In several experiments an anti-gammadeltaTCR antibody was added to restrict sorting to alphabetaTCR-expressing T cells. For several donors, the dominant CD3+CD56+NKG2C+ clonotypes were among the top 10 CD8+ clonotypes and accounted for about 1.0-7.0% of CD8+ T cells. Those dominant clonotypes were again the most abundant among CD3+CD56-NKG2C+ cells in several donors, at about 25-65%. Whether the expanded NKG2C-expressing T cell clones were specific for HCMV antigens remained unclear. Randomly selected healthy volunteers, three men and five women, were used as the eight sequenced donors. A commercial ELISA kit detecting HCMV-specific IgG in serum was used to determine HCMV serostatus. MIGEC was used to demultiplex reads and group the reads by UMI, and MiTCR was used to assemble and quantify clonotypes. Only TCR cDNA sequences supported by at least two reads were kept to exclude erroneous sequences. Downstream repertoire analysis used the tcR package, and clonotypes were matched across fractions by CDR3 nucleotide sequence plus V segment. Antigen specificity was annotated against VDJdb with VDJmatch, allowing one amino acid substitution in CDR3.

Sample: CD4+ T cells sorted from blood. This sequence uses TRBV6-1 and TRBJ2-1; 9 central nucleotides agree with TRBD2. The sequence came from a woman aged 18 to 35 in good health. The CDR3 protein sequence reads: CASSGTSFFNEQFF. The base sequence is TGTGCCAGCTCCGGGACTAGCTTTTTCAATGAGCAGTTCTTC.